The source of this T cell receptor beta chain is a study of PD-1 blockade in classical Hodgkin lymphoma. At the level of the study: Each patient was given nivolumab 3 mg/kg through a vein every 2 weeks.

Profiling relied on immunoSEQ multiplex PCR, and the TCRdb table lists in-frame clones only, not all of them. The repertoire includes under 50,000 clones, roughly 70% of them detected once, and more than 3% sits in the top ten. Time point noted: cycle 4 day 1 (C4D1), after 6 weeks of nivolumab. Brentuximab vedotin exposure varied, and every patient relapsed after autologous stem cell transplantation. Trimming took 3 bases from V and 0 from J, leaving 12 bases between them. The CDR3 is 16 residues long. The germline CDR1 and CDR2 sequences are LNHDA and SQIVND (reference sequence). Remarks on this clone: The antigen remains unidentified.

Whole-study results and caveats: CD4+ but not CD8+ TCR diversity rose significantly by C4D1. Compared with healthy donors, newly diagnosed patients reportedly showed lower baseline TCR diversity.

Sequenced material: peripheral blood mononuclear cells (PBMCs), taken before the fourth cycle of nivolumab. This TCR came from a human donor with classical Hodgkin lymphoma. V usage is TRBV19 and J usage is TRBJ2-1; a possible D gene is TRBD1 (6 bases). The CDR3 reads CASSISQGSSYNEQFF. The CDR3 DNA sequence: TGTGCCAGTAGTATCTCTCAGGGGAGCTCCTACAATGAGCAGTTCTTC. Variable domain in full (rest from reference TRBV19 and TRBJ2-1): DGGITQSPKYLFRKEGQNVTLSCEQNLNHDAMYWYRQDPGQGLRLIYYSQIVNDFQKGDIAEGYSVSREKKESFPLTVTSAQKNPTAFYLCASSISQGSSYNEQFFGPGTRLTVL.